The sequence of this TCR beta chain was determined in a study of T cell responses to AZD1222 COVID-19 vaccine. General study findings and limits: Clonal diversity may have been underestimated, and the donors were mostly white British, with more females than males.

Generated by immunoSEQ multiplex PCR, the TCRdb table keeps only in-frame clones and is missing some. The data show about 160,000 clones, with approximately 90% seen just once and approximately 6.9% held by the top ten. Note on this clone: Its antigen is unknown.

Trimming removed 4 bases at V and 5 bases at J, with 17 bases between. Per germline, CDR1 LNHDA and CDR2 SQIVND (reference sequence). This CDR3 has 16 amino acids. This TCR was recovered from an adult in good health. The sample in question was peripheral blood, obtained on day 0 of AZD1222 vaccination. The rearrangement links TRBV19 to TRBJ2-2; no definite D call. The CDR3 loop reads CASSKTPGSLTGELFF. CDR3 DNA: TGTGCCAGTAGTAAAACCCCGGGTTCTCTTACCGGGGAGCTGTTTTTT.